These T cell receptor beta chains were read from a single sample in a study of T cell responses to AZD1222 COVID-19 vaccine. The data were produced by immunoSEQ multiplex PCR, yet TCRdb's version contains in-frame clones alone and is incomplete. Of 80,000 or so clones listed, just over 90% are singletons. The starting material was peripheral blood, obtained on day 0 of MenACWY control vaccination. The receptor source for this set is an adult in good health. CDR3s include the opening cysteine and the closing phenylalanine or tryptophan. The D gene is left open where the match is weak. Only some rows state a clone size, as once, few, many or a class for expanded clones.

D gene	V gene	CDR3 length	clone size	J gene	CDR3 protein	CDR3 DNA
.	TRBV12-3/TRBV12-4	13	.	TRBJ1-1	CASSLARGGEAFF	TGTGCCAGCAGTTTAGCGCGGGGCGGTGAAGCTTTCTTT
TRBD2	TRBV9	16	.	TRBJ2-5	CASSPREGRTQETQYF	TGTGCCAGCAGCCCCCGGGAGGGAAGAACCCAAGAGACCCAGTACTTC
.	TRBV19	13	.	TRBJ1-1	CASSPQEGTEAFF	TGTGCCTCTAGCCCCCAGGAGGGAACTGAAGCTTTCTTT
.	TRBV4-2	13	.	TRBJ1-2	CASSSDSLYGYTF	TGTGCCAGCAGCTCGGACTCCCTCTATGGCTACACCTTC
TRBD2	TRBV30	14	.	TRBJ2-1	CAWSGAGGYNEQFF	TGTGCCTGGAGTGGAGCGGGAGGGTACAATGAGCAGTTCTTC
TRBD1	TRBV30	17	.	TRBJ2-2	CAWRLLWDRQNTGELFF	TGTGCCTGGAGGTTACTGTGGGACAGGCAGAACACCGGGGAGCTGTTTTTT
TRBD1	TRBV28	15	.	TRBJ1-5	CASGSGTGVNQPQHF	TGTGCCAGTGGGTCGGGGACAGGGGTTAATCAGCCCCAGCATTTT
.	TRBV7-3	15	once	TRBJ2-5	CASSLTADRQETQYF	TGTGCCAGCAGCTTAACAGCGGACCGCCAAGAGACCCAGTACTTC
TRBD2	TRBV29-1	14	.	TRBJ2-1	CSGGLAGVGNEQFF	TGCAGCGGGGGACTAGCGGGAGTGGGGAATGAGCAGTTCTTC
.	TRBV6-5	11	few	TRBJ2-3	CASNRAGTQYF	TGTGCCAGCAACCGAGCTGGTACGCAGTATTTT
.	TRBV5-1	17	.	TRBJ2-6	CASSLRTHLSGANVLTF	TGCGCCAGCAGCTTAAGGACCCATCTCTCTGGGGCCAACGTCCTGACTTTC
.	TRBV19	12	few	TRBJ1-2	CASSIGPYGYTF	TGTGCCAGTAGCATAGGACCTTATGGCTACACCTTC
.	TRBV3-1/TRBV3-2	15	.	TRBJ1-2	CASSHRGNHNYGYTF	TGTGCCAGCAGCCATAGAGGTAACCATAACTATGGCTACACCTTC
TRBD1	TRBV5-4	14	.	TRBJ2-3	CASSLEQGSDTQYF	TGTGCCAGCAGCTTGGAACAGGGGAGTGATACGCAGTATTTT
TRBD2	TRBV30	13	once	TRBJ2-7	CAWDLAGVPEQYF	TGTGCCTGGGACCTAGCGGGAGTCCCTGAACAGTACTTC
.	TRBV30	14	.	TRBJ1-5	CAWAKVGLGQPQHF	TGTGCCTGGGCCAAGGTAGGATTAGGTCAGCCCCAGCATTTT
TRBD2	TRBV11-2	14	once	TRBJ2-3	CASRGAGVIDTQYF	TGTGCCAGCAGGGGAGCGGGAGTTATAGATACGCAGTATTTT
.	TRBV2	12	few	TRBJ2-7	CASSEADYEQYF	TGTGCCAGCAGTGAAGCGGACTACGAGCAGTACTTC
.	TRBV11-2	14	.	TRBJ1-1	CASSPGRSNTEAFF	TGTGCCAGCAGCCCAGGACGGTCTAACACTGAAGCTTTCTTT
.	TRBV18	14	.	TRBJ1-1	CASSLTSGEAEAFF	TGTGCCAGCTCACTGACCTCGGGGGAGGCTGAAGCTTTCTTT
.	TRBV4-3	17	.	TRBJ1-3	CASSQDLGRDAGNTIYF	TGCGCCAGCAGCCAAGATCTCGGAAGGGATGCTGGAAACACCATATATTTT